Each of the 15 T cell receptor beta chains below was sequenced from the same sample in a study of T cells after yellow fever vaccination (dated by TCRdb to the late 2010s). Preparation of the library involved 5' RACE. This sample was sequenced with an Illumina HiSeq 2500. TCRdb trimmed the raw reads at Q25, called clones with MiXCR and kept productive beta chains. Identical CDR3 protein sequences are pooled into one entry, listed with their most common genes and DNA. This sample holds over 35,000 distinct CDR3 sequences; around 6.4% were observed only once. Clones ranked in the top ten supply about 10% of the sample. The sample's treatment or condition label, decoded: live attenuated yellow fever vaccine strain. Sequenced here: PBMCs, either bulk or a sorted T-cell subset (CD4+, CD8+, memory, or dextramer-sorted; not recorded which), sampled 45 days after the yellow fever booster vaccination. These receptors all come from a man aged 25-45 years who received the YFV17D yellow fever vaccine.

The J gene is TRBJ2-5, the V gene TRBV2; D remains unclear. The V end lost 1 base, the J end lost 3 bases, and 9 bases lay between the germline ends. The CDR3 runs to 14 residues. The germline V gene has CDR1 SNHLY and CDR2 FYNNEI. The CDR3 region is CASSEVTHKETQYF. CDR3 DNA sequence: TGTGCCAGCAGTGAAGTTACTCACAAAGAGACCCAGTACTTC.

This clonotype ranks as medium-sized. The chain combines TRBV20-1 with TRBJ2-5; weak D call: TRBD2 (6 bases). V gave up 1 base and J gave up 5 bases, with 14 bases separating them. Germline lookup yields CDR1 DFQATT and CDR2 SNEGSKA (reference sequence). CDR3 length: 14 residues. CDR3 bases: TGCAGTGCTAGAGTCGCCGGGAGTGGGGAGACCCAGTACTTC. Amino acid sequence: CSARVAGSGETQYF.

There are many counts of this clonotype. The chain combines TRBV7-2 with TRBJ2-7, with 8 nucleotides matching TRBD2. With 5 bases clipped from V and 3 bases from J, the junction kept 9 bases outside the gene matches. Per germline, CDR1 SGHTA and CDR2 FQGNSA. The CDR3 runs to 15 residues. CDR3: CASSVDRLAYYEQYF. CDR3 nucleotide sequence: TGTGCCAGCAGCGTAGACCGACTAGCGTACTACGAGCAGTACTTC.

Worth noting for this clonotype: This may be a read error, as it is one base from a much larger clone. The rearrangement joins TRBV27 to TRBJ1-1; the D is unclear. Per the germline V gene, CDR1 is MNHEY and CDR2 is SMNVEV (reference sequence). There are 14 residues in the CDR3. CDR3 protein: CASSFNSMKTETFF. The CDR3 nucleotides read TGTGCCAGCAGTTTCAACAGCATGAAGACTGAAACTTTCTTT.

This clonotype was counted a few times. The V gene is TRBV6-2 or TRBV6-3, the J gene TRBJ1-4; the D gene is possibly TRBD1 (6 bases). Germline V gene lookup returns CDR1 MNHEY and CDR2 SVGEGT. The V and J ends lost 0 bases and 8 bases respectively, with 16 bases between them. The CDR3 has 16 residues. CDR3 nucleotides: TGTGCCAGCAGTTACTCGAGGGGGGCGCGAGCGGAAAAACTGTTTTTT. It yields the protein CASSYSRGARAEKLFF.

At least ten counts were recorded for this clonotype. The V and J genes are TRBV10-3 and TRBJ2-3, with TRBD1 matching 7 bases. CDR3 length: 13 residues. Germline CDR1 ENHRY, CDR2 SYGVKD. J was trimmed by 0 bases and V by 10 bases; bases with no gene match: 4. CDR3 nucleotide sequence: TGTGCCACCCGGGACAGTAGCACAGATACGCAGTATTTT. Its protein product is CATRDSSTDTQYF.

On this clonotype itself: One junction end does not reproduce the germline sequence, and a read error may be involved. The chain carries TRBV7-7 and TRBJ2-6; TRBD1 aligns across 7 bases. This CDR3 is 18 amino acids long. Per the germline V gene, CDR1 is SSHAT and CDR2 is FNYEAQ (reference sequence). The CDR3 spells CASSLGGQSLFGANVLTF. The DNA of the CDR3 is TGTGCTAGCAGCTTAGGGGGACAGTCCCTTTTTGGGGCCAACGTCCTGACTTTC. Filled out from reference TRBV7-7 and TRBJ2-6, the complete variable domain reads GAGVSQSPRYKVTKRGQDVTLRCDPISSHATLYWYQQALGQGPEFLTYFNYEAQPDKSGLPSDRFSAERPEGSISTLTIQRTEQRDSAMYRCASSLGGQSLFGANVLTFGAGSRLTVL.

This clonotype was seen repeatedly, ten times or more. The chain couples TRBV4-3 to TRBJ2-6; perhaps TRBD1 as D (6 bases). Trimming removed 4 bases from V and 2 bases from J, with 9 bases in between. The CDR3 is 15 amino acids. Germline values: CDR1 LGHNA, CDR2 YSLEER. The CDR3 coding sequence is TGCGCCAGCAGCCCACAGGGTGCTGGGGCCAACGTCCTGACTTTC. This encodes CASSPQGAGANVLTF.

This clonotype was found many times. The genes are TRBV12-3 or TRBV12-4 and TRBJ1-1; unclear D gene. The CDR3 length is 12 residues. V was shortened by 3 bases and J by 5 bases, with 7 bases between the two germline ends. CDR3 sequence: CASSFQTTEAFF. In DNA, the CDR3 is TGTGCCAGCAGTTTTCAAACGACTGAAGCTTTCTTT.

This clonotype was counted between two and nine times. The CDR3 DNA reads TGCAGTGCTAGAGATCACGGTCCCTCGGGGGGGGGTAGAGGCTACACCTTC. This encodes CSARDHGPSGGGRGYTF. This rearrangement joins TRBV20-1 to TRBJ1-2, with D maybe TRBD1 (5 bases). V lost 0 bases and J 8 bases, leaving 25 bases between the germline ends. The CDR3 is 17 amino acids. Germline V CDR1 and CDR2: DFQATT, SNEGSKA (reference sequence).

This clonotype has ten or more counts. The chain has TRBV19 and TRBJ2-2; possible D gene TRBD2, 5 bases. The CDR3 consists of 14 residues. From germline, CDR1 is LNHDA and CDR2 SQIVND (reference sequence). The V gene lost 8 bases and the J gene lost 2 bases, with 12 bases spanning the gap. The DNA of the CDR3 is TGTGCCAGTGGTAGAGGGCCTAACACCGGGGAGCTGTTTTTT. It codes for CASGRGPNTGELFF.

This rearrangement joins TRBV5-4 to TRBJ2-5; TRBD2 agrees at 7 bases. Germline V gene data show CDR1 as SGHNT and CDR2 as YYREEE (reference sequence). The V gene end was trimmed by 4 bases and the J gene end by 2 bases; junction bases not matched to a gene: 11. The CDR3 is made up of 16 amino acids. The CDR3 DNA follows: TGTGCCAGCAGCCCGGGAGGAACCAGGGCACAAGAGACCCAGTACTTC. Translated, it gives CASSPGGTRAQETQYF.

This clonotype occurred many times. The chain joins TRBV10-3 to TRBJ1-1; D ambiguous. The CDR3 totals 13 residues. Trimming removed 6 bases at V and 4 bases at J, with 12 bases between. Germline V CDR1 and CDR2: ENHRY, SYGVKD. CDR3 nucleotide sequence: TGTGCCATCAGCGCGAGCGGTACCACTGAAGCTTTCTTT. It encodes CAISASGTTEAFF.

This clonotype has ten or more counts. Germline is not matched at one junction end, which may reflect a read error. This rearrangement joins TRBV19 to TRBJ1-5; 7 positions agree with TRBD1. Germline-derived CDR1 and CDR2 are LNHDA and SQIVND (reference sequence). The CDR3 spans 18 residues. The CDR3 nucleotides read TGTGCCAGTACGTCGAGGGGTAGGGCAGGGGGTAGCTATCAGCCCCAGCATTTT. The encoded protein is CASTSRGRAGGSYQPQHF.

This clonotype was observed many times. This chain's CDR3 is CSARPTYAEETQYF. CDR3 DNA sequence: TGCAGTGCTAGGCCTACCTACGCAGAAGAGACCCAGTACTTC. The rearrangement links TRBV20-1 to TRBJ2-5; D gene unclear. The CDR3 sequence is 14 residues long. V shed 3 bases and J shed 3 bases, with 14 bases lying between them. Germline CDR1 and CDR2: DFQATT and SNEGSKA (reference sequence).